These 11 T cell receptor beta chains originate from one sample sequenced in a study of graft-versus-host responses after intestinal transplantation (dated by TCRdb to 2020 to 2023). Library construction relied on the immunoSEQ multiplex PCR assay. As stored in TCRdb, this immuneACCESS dataset retains in-frame rearrangements with V and J assigned. A fraction of the clones does not appear; measured against another copy, unresolved V genes explain less than half of the discrepancy, and the remainder lacks a known reason. This sample comprises some 26,000 clones, approximately 94% of them detected only once. The top ten constitute about 0.55% of the sample. The material sequenced was PBMCs, taken 156 days after intestinal transplant. The receptors come from a human patient who received an intestinal transplant, so some T cells may come from the graft donor.

The chain couples TRBV29-1 to TRBJ2-1; D tentatively reads TRBD1 or TRBD2 (5 bases each). Germline V gene data show CDR1 as SQVTM and CDR2 as ANQGSEA. This CDR3 spans 14 amino acids. Trimming removed 5 bases at V and 4 bases at J, with 15 bases between. In nucleotides, the CDR3 is TGCAGCGTTTCTGGGACCGATGTTTACAATGAGCAGTTCTTC. Translating it yields CSVSGTDVYNEQFF.

The V and J genes are TRBV13 and TRBJ2-7; no reliable D call. CDR1 PRHDT and CDR2 FYEKMQ come from the germline V gene (reference sequence). The CDR3 covers 15 residues. V was clipped by 1 base and J by 3 bases, with 13 bases between them. Here the CDR3 DNA reads TGTGCCAGCAGCTTAGCGGGTGGAAAATACTACGAGCAGTACTTC. Its translation: CASSLAGGKYYEQYF.

The genes are TRBV2 and TRBJ2-1; D uncertain. Germline CDR1 SNHLY, CDR2 FYNNEI. This CDR3 contains 12 residues. Deletions cut 3 bases from V and 7 bases from J, with 7 bases between. The CDR3 reads CASSDLGNEQFF. Here the CDR3 DNA reads TGTGCCAGCAGTGATCTAGGTAATGAGCAGTTCTTC.

This clone was detected only once. The chain has TRBV5-1 and TRBJ2-1, with D unresolved. The CDR3 length is 14 residues. The V and J ends lost 3 bases and 7 bases respectively, with 14 bases between them. The germline CDR1 and CDR2 sequences are SGHRS and YFSETQ. CDR3 region: CASSWELGLNEQFF. CDR3 DNA sequence: TGCGCCAGCAGCTGGGAACTCGGGTTGAATGAGCAGTTCTTC.

The chain carries TRBV10-3 and TRBJ1-2, with D possibly TRBD1 on 6 matching bases. Germline-derived CDR1 and CDR2 are ENHRY and SYGVKD. The V end lost 4 bases, the J end lost 5 bases, and 26 bases lay between the germline ends. This CDR3 has 18 residues. The CDR3 region has the DNA TGTGCCATCAGTGCCCCCCAACCAGGATGGACAGACACATATGGCTACACCTTC. It translates to CAISAPQPGWTDTYGYTF.

In DNA, the CDR3 is TGTGCCTGGAGTCCACTAAGCTCCTACGAGCAGTACTTC. Protein: CAWSPLSSYEQYF. V and J are TRBV30 and TRBJ2-7; D is uncertain. This CDR3 region has 13 residues. Trimming shortened V by 2 bases and J by 0 bases, and 8 bases separated the two germline ends. Germline V gene lookup returns CDR1 GTSNPN and CDR2 SVGIG (reference sequence). Full variable domain (missing parts from reference TRBV30 and TRBJ2-7): SQTIHQWPATLVQPVGSPLSLECTVEGTSNPNLYWYRQAAGRGLQLLFYSVGIGQISSEVPQNLSASRPQDRQFILSSKKLLLSDSGFYLCAWSPLSSYEQYFGPGTRLTVT.

This clone is a singleton in its sample. The V and J genes are TRBV10-3 and TRBJ2-7; maybe TRBD1 (7 bases). The V and J ends lost 2 bases and 2 bases respectively, with 13 bases between them. From germline, CDR1 is ENHRY and CDR2 SYGVKD. The CDR3 totals 15 residues. CDR3 nucleotide sequence: TGTGCCATCAGTGAGATGCGGGACAGACCCTACGAGCAGTACTTC. Protein: CAISEMRDRPYEQYF.

This chain links TRBV19 with TRBJ2-5; a possible D gene is TRBD2 (5 bases). With 7 bases removed from V and 5 bases from J, the gap between germline ends came to 20 bases. The CDR3 consists of 15 residues. CDR1 is LNHDA, CDR2 SQIVND, per germline (reference sequence). CDR3 coding DNA: TGTGCCAGTACCGGTTCTAGCTTAACCTGGGAGACCCAGTACTTC. Its translation is CASTGSSLTWETQYF.

V usage is TRBV6-1 and J usage is TRBJ1-2, with D uncertain. Per germline, CDR1 MNHNS and CDR2 SASEGT. With 4 bases removed from V and 4 bases from J, the gap between germline ends came to 16 bases. The CDR3 sequence is 15 residues long. The DNA of the CDR3 is TGTGCCAGCAGTGTTGACATATCTGGCTTCTATGGCTACACCTTC. It translates to CASSVDISGFYGYTF.

The genes are TRBV19 and TRBJ2-7; 7 bases fit TRBD1. Germline V CDR1 and CDR2: LNHDA, SQIVND (reference sequence). V shed 5 bases and J 7 bases; nucleotides not matched to a gene: 8. This CDR3 has 13 amino acids. CDR3 in DNA: TGTGCCAGTAGTCTCAGATCAGGGGGTGAGCAGTACTTC. Amino acids: CASSLRSGGEQYF.

This chain connects TRBV28 to TRBJ1-6; tentatively, D is TRBD1 (6 bases). V was pared by 2 bases and J by 9 bases, with 14 bases between. Germline V lookup: CDR1 MDHEN, CDR2 SYDVKM. The CDR3 is 15 residues long. The CDR3, as DNA: TGTGCCAGCAGTTTACTTGGGGGCGCAACTTCACCCCTCCACTTT. Amino acids: CASSLLGGATSPLHF. Together with reference TRBV28 and TRBJ1-6, the CDR3 gives the full variable domain: DVKVTQSSRYLVKRTGEKVFLECVQDMDHENMFWYRQDPGLGLRLIYFSYDVKMKEKGDIPEGYSVSREKKERFSLILESASTNQTSMYLCASSLLGGATSPLHFGNGTRLTVT.